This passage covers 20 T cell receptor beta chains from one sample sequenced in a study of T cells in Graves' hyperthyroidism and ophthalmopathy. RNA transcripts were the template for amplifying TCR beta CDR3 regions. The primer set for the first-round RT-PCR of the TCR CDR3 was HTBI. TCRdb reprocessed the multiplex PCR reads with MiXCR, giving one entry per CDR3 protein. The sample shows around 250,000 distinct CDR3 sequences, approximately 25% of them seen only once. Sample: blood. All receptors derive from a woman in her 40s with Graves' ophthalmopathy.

The CDR3 reads CASSRTGVTGELFF. The CDR3 nucleotides are TGTGCCAGCAGCCGGACGGGAGTGACCGGGGAGCTGTTTTTT. This sequence joins TRBV11-2 and TRBJ2-2, with a possible D match to TRBD2 (6 bases). V was cut by 5 bases and J by 5 bases, with 12 bases left in between. The germline V gene has CDR1 SGHAT and CDR2 FQNNGV. CDR3 length: 14 residues.

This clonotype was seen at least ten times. The CDR3 loop is CASSSAGGDEQFF. The DNA of the CDR3 is TGTGCCAGCAGTTCAGCGGGTGGGGATGAGCAGTTCTTC. The chain joins TRBV28 to TRBJ2-1; possible D gene TRBD2, 6 bases. Germline V gives CDR1 MDHEN, CDR2 SYDVKM. The CDR3 consists of 13 residues. The V end lost 4 bases, the J end lost 8 bases, and 12 bases lay between the germline ends. The full variable domain, with the rest looked up from reference TRBV28 and TRBJ2-1, is DVKVTQSSRYLVKRTGEKVFLECVQDMDHENMFWYRQDPGLGLRLIYFSYDVKMKEKGDIPEGYSVSREKKERFSLILESASTNQTSMYLCASSSAGGDEQFFGPGTRLTVL.

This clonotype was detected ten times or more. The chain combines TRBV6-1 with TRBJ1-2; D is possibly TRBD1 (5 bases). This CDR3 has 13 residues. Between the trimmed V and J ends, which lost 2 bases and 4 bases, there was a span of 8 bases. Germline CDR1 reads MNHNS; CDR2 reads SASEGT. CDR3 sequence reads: CASSESGPYGYTF. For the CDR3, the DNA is TGTGCCAGCAGTGAATCAGGGCCCTATGGCTACACCTTC.

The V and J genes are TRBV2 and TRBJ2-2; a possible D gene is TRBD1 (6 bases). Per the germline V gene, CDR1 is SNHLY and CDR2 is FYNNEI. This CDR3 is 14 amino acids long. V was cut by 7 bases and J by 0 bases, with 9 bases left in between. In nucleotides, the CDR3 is TGTGCCAGCAAGAGGACAGCGAACACCGGGGAGCTGTTTTTT. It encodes CASKRTANTGELFF.

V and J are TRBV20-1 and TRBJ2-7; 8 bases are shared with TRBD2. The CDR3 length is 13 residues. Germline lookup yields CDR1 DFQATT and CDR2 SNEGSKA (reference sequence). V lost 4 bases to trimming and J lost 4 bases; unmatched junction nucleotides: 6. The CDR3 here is CSATPGTSYEQYF. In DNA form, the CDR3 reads TGCAGTGCTACCCCCGGGACTAGTTACGAGCAGTACTTC.

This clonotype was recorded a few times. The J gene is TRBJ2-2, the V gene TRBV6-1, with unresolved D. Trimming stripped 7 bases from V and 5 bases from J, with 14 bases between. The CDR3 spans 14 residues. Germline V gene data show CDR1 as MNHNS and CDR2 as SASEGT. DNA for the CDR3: TGTGCCAGCACCGGCCCCAAGGAGACCGGGGAGCTGTTTTTT. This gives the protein CASTGPKETGELFF.

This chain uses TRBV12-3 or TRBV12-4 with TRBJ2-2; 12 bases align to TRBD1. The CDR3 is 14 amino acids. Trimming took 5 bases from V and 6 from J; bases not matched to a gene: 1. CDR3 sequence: CASSGTGGSGELFF. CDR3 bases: TGTGCCAGCAGTGGGACAGGGGGCTCCGGGGAGCTGTTTTTT.

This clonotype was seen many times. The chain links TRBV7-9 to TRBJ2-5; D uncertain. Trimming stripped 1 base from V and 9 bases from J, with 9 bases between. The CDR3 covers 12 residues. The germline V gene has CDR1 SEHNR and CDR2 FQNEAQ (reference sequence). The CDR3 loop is CASSLESQAQYF. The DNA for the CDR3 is TGTGCCAGCAGCTTAGAGTCTCAGGCCCAGTACTTC.

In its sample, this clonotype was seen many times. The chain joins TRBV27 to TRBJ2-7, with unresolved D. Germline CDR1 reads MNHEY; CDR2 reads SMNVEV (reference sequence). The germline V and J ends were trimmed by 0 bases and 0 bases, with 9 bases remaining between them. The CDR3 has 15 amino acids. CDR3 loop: CASSLSSTYSYEQYF. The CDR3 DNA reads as TGTGCCAGCAGTTTATCGAGCACCTACTCCTACGAGCAGTACTTC.

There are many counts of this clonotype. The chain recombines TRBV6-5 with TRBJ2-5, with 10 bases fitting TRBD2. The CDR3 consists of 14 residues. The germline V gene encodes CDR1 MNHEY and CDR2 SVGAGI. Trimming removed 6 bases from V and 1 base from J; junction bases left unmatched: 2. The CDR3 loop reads CASRTSGRQETQYF. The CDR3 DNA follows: TGTGCCAGCAGGACTAGCGGGCGCCAAGAGACCCAGTACTTC.

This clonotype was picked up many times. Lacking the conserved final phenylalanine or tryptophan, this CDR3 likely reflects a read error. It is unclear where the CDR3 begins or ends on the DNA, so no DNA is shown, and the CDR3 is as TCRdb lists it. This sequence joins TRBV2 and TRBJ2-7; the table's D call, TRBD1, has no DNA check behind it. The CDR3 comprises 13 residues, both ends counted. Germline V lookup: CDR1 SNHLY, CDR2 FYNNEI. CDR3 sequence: CASSSDVVGTGGL.

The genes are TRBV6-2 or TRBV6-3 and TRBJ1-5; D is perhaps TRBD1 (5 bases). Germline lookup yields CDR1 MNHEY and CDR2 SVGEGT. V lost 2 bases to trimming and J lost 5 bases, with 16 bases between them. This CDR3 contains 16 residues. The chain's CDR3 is CASSYPGKVFHQPQHF. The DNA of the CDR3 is TGTGCCAGCAGTTACCCAGGGAAGGTCTTCCATCAGCCCCAGCATTTT.

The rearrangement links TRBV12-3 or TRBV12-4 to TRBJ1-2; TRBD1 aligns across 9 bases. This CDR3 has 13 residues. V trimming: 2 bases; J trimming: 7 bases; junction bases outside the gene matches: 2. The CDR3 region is CASSLRDRVGYTF. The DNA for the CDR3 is TGTGCCAGCAGTTTACGGGACAGGGTTGGCTACACCTTC.

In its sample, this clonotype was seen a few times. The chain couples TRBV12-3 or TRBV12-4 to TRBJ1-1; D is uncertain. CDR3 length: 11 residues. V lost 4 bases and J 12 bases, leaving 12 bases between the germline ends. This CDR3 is CASSSRGWSFF. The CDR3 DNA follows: TGTGCCAGCAGTTCCCGAGGTTGGTCTTTCTTT.

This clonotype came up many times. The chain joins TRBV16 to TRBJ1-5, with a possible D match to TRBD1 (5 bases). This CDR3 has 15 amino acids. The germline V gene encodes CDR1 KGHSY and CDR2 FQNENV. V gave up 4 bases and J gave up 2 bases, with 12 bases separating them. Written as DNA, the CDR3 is TGTGCCAGCAGCCCCCTTGCGGGGGGCAATCAGCCCCAGCATTTT. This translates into CASSPLAGGNQPQHF. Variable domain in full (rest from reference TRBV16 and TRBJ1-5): GEEVAQTPKHLVRGEGQKAKLYCAPIKGHSYVFWYQQVLKNEFKFLISFQNENVFDETGMPKERFSAKCLPNSPCSLEIQATKLEDSAVYFCASSPLAGGNQPQHFGDGTRLSIL.

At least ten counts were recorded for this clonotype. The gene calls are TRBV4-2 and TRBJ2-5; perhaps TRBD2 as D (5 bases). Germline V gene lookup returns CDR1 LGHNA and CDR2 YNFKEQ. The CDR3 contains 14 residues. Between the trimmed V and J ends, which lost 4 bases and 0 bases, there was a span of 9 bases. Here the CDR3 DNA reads TGTGCCAGCAGCCCGGTCGGGGACCAAGAGACCCAGTACTTC. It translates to CASSPVGDQETQYF.

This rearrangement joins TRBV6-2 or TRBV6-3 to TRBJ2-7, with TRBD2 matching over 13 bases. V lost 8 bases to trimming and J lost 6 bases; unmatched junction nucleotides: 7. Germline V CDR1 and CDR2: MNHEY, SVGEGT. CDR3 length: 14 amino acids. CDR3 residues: CASLLGLAGVEQYF. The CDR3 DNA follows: TGTGCCAGCCTCCTCGGACTAGCGGGAGTCGAGCAGTACTTC.

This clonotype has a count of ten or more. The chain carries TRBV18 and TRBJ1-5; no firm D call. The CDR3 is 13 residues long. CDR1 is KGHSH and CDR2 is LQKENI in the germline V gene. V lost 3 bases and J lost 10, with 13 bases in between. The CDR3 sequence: CASSPGGSEPQHF. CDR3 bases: TGTGCCAGCTCACCCGGTGGGTCCGAACCCCAGCATTTT.

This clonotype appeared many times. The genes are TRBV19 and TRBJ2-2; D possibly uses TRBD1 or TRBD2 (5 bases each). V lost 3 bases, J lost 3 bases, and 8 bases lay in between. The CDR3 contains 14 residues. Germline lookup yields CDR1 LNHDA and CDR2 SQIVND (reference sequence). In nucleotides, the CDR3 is TGTGCCAGTAGTATGGGACGGTACACCGGGGAGCTGTTTTTT. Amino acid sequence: CASSMGRYTGELFF.

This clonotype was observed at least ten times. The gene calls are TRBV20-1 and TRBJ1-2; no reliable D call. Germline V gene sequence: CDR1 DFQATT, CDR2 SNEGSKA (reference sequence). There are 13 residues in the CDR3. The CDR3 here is CSATRVEDYGYTF. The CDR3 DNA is TGCAGCGCCACTAGGGTGGAAGACTATGGCTACACCTTC.